The 24 T cell receptor beta chains in this list originate from one sample, sequenced in a study of T cells in Graves' hyperthyroidism and ophthalmopathy. Regions amplified from RNA transcripts were the TCR beta CDR3 regions. Researchers ran a first-round RT-PCR on the TCR CDR3 using the HTBI primer set. MiXCR, run by TCRdb on the multiplex PCR reads, gives a single entry per CDR3 protein. The table records hundreds of thousands of distinct CDR3 sequences, under 60% of them present only once. The sequencing sample was made of peripheral blood or thyroid tissue (not recorded which). These receptors originate from a woman under 30 with Graves' hyperthyroidism.

This clonotype was counted between two and nine times. CDR3: CASSVVAGGITEAFF. CDR3 sequence (DNA): TGTGCCAGCAGCGTAGTCGCAGGGGGGATCACTGAAGCTTTCTTT. The chain carries TRBV9 and TRBJ1-1; the match to TRBD1 covers 7 bases. CDR3 size: 15 residues. Unmatched junction bases numbered 6, after V lost 0 bases and J lost 4 bases. Germline V CDR1 and CDR2: SGDLS, YYNGEE.

This clonotype turned up a few times. This chain joins TRBV7-1 and TRBJ1-2, with 7 bases lining up with TRBD1. TRBV7-1 is an ORF, with its function uncertain. The V segment lost 2 bases and the J segment 4 bases; nucleotides outside the gene matches: 7. The CDR3 consists of 15 residues. The CDR3 bases are TGTGCCAGCAGCTCATTACAGGGGAACATCTATGGCTACACCTTC. Translating gives CASSSLQGNIYGYTF.

The V and J genes are TRBV9 and TRBJ1-2; 9 nucleotides align to TRBD1. The CDR3 sequence is 16 residues long. Germline loops: CDR1 SGDLS, CDR2 YYNGEE. With 3 bases clipped from V and 8 bases from J, the junction kept 14 bases outside the gene matches. The CDR3 nucleotides read TGTGCCAGCAGCGGATCGGGACAGGGCCTCCGTTGGGGCTACACCTTC. Translation: CASSGSGQGLRWGYTF.

This clonotype has a single count. The V gene is TRBV2, the J gene TRBJ1-5; a possible D gene is TRBD1 (5 bases). V was pared by 3 bases and J by 5 bases, with 14 bases between. From germline, CDR1 is SNHLY and CDR2 FYNNEI. The CDR3 covers 15 residues. In DNA, the CDR3 is TGTGCCAGCAGTGAGGAGGCAGGGCGGCATCAGCCCCAGCATTTT. This translates into CASSEEAGRHQPQHF.

The V and J genes are TRBV29-1 and TRBJ1-4; D unclear. CDR1 is SQVTM, CDR2 ANQGSEA, per germline. V was clipped by 7 bases and J by 7 bases, with 13 bases between them. The CDR3 length is 12 residues. The CDR3 reads CSDTATAEKLFF. CDR3 sequence (DNA): TGCAGCGATACAGCCACGGCTGAAAAACTGTTTTTT.

Notes on this clonotype: A junction boundary mismatches the germline segment, possibly from a read error. The chain couples TRBV24-1 to TRBJ2-5, with D hard to call. Per the germline V gene, CDR1 is KGHDR and CDR2 is SFDVKD. The CDR3 has 13 residues. The CDR3 region has the DNA TGTGCCAGCAGTTTTAGCAACCGGTGGACCCAGTACTTC. Its translation is CASSFSNRWTQYF.

This clonotype was seen a few times. This sequence joins TRBV20-1 and TRBJ2-7; either TRBD1 or TRBD2 may supply D (5 bases each). The V gene lost 3 bases and the J gene lost 5 bases, with 20 bases spanning the gap. The CDR3 totals 15 residues. The germline CDR1 and CDR2 sequences are DFQATT and SNEGSKA (reference sequence). The CDR3 protein is CSAREFGLGENEQYF. CDR3 nucleotide sequence: TGCAGTGCTAGGGAATTCGGCCTGGGGGAAAACGAGCAGTACTTC.

The gene calls are TRBV24-1 and TRBJ1-2, with 7 bases aligning to TRBD1. Germline V gives CDR1 KGHDR, CDR2 SFDVKD. V lost 5 bases, J lost 4 bases, and 3 bases stayed unmatched. The CDR3 covers 13 residues. The CDR3 coding sequence is TGTGCCACCAGTGGGTCAGGGGGCTATGGCTACACCTTC. Residues: CATSGSGGYGYTF.

The V and J genes are TRBV15 and TRBJ1-2, with 7 bases identical to TRBD1. CDR1 is LNHNV, CDR2 YYDKDF, per germline (reference sequence). The V segment lost 4 bases and the J segment 10 bases; nucleotides outside the gene matches: 21. The CDR3 loop spans 17 amino acids. DNA for the CDR3: TGTGCCACCAGCACCACAGGGGATCTGGATCAGCCCACGGCCTACACCTTC. Translated: CATSTTGDLDQPTAYTF.

This CDR3 reads CSARWGTEAFF. In DNA, the CDR3 is TGCAGTGCTCGTTGGGGCACTGAAGCTTTCTTT. The rearrangement joins TRBV20-1 to TRBJ1-1; D unclear. Germline lookup yields CDR1 DFQATT and CDR2 SNEGSKA (reference sequence). The CDR3 length is 11 residues. Trimming took off 5 bases at V and 4 bases at J, with 8 bases between the two ends.

This clonotype has a count of ten or more. The rearrangement links TRBV2 to TRBJ2-7; 7 nucleotides match TRBD2. The CDR3 totals 13 residues. From germline, CDR1 is SNHLY and CDR2 FYNNEI. V shed 3 bases, J shed 9 bases, and the junction held 8 bases outside the gene matches. This CDR3 is CASSDEGWEGQYF. The DNA of the CDR3 is TGTGCCAGCAGTGATGAGGGATGGGAGGGGCAGTACTTC.

This clonotype showed up many times. The chain joins TRBV7-2 to TRBJ1-1; D uncertain. Germline assignment: CDR1 SGHTA and CDR2 FQGNSA. V lost 6 bases and J 0 bases, leaving 17 bases between the germline ends. This CDR3 is built from 16 residues. DNA of the CDR3: TGTGCCAGCAGGAACAGAACCTACAGCATGAACACTGAAGCTTTCTTT. Protein sequence: CASRNRTYSMNTEAFF.

This chain's CDR3 is CASSQISRGNTGELFF. In nucleotides, the CDR3 is TGTGCCAGCAGCCAAATATCCAGGGGTAACACCGGGGAGCTGTTTTTT. V and J are TRBV14 and TRBJ2-2; tentatively, D is TRBD1 (6 bases). Germline lookup yields CDR1 SGHDN and CDR2 FVKESK. V lost 2 bases to trimming and J lost 2 bases, with 12 bases between them. CDR3 length equals 16 residues.

This clonotype was detected ten times or more. V is TRBV7-9 and J is TRBJ1-5; D is perhaps TRBD1 (5 bases). Germline-derived CDR1 and CDR2 are SEHNR and FQNEAQ (reference sequence). V shed 3 bases and J shed 4 bases, with 7 bases lying between them. The CDR3 loop spans 13 amino acids. CDR3 DNA sequence: TGTGCCAGCAGCTTGGGGGAGAATCAGCCCCAGCATTTT. This sequence encodes CASSLGENQPQHF.

The chain uses TRBV20-1 and TRBJ2-7; possibly TRBD1 or TRBD2 for D (6 bases each). Trimming left V 1 base short and J 4 bases short, with 14 bases between. The germline gives CDR1 DFQATT, CDR2 SNEGSKA (reference sequence). The CDR3 has 14 amino acids. The CDR3 DNA follows: TGCAGTGCTAGAGTTGGAGGGGGAATTTACGAGCAGTACTTC. It encodes CSARVGGGIYEQYF.

This clonotype was detected only once. For the CDR3, the DNA is TGTGCCAGCAGCCCGCGGGTGGGCCATGAAAAACTGTTTTTT. This codes for CASSPRVGHEKLFF. This chain uses TRBV14 with TRBJ1-4; D ambiguous. The CDR3 is 14 residues long. The ends were cut back, 4 bases at V and 6 bases at J, with 12 bases in the middle. Germline-derived CDR1 and CDR2 are SGHDN and FVKESK.

This clonotype was detected only a few times. The junction departs from the called germline gene at one end, perhaps through a read error. The gene calls are TRBV10-3 and TRBJ2-7; no clear D gene. The length of the CDR3 is 13 residues. Germline V lookup: CDR1 ENHRY, CDR2 SYGVKD. The CDR3 coding sequence is TGTGCCAGCAGTTACGAGGAGTCCTACGAGCAGTACTTC. This codes for CASSYEESYEQYF.

This clonotype has just one count. V and J are TRBV29-1 and TRBJ2-5; 7 nucleotides match TRBD1. This CDR3 spans 13 amino acids. Germline V gene data show CDR1 as SQVTM and CDR2 as ANQGSEA. The trim removed 6 bases at V and 5 bases at J, leaving 9 bases unmatched. Here the CDR3 DNA reads TGCAGCGTCGCTACAGGGGTGGGCGAGACCCAGTACTTC. Its protein product is CSVATGVGETQYF.

This clonotype was recorded many times. This chain links TRBV7-8 with TRBJ2-7, with 14 nucleotides matching TRBD2. Germline CDR1 SGHVS, CDR2 FQNEAQ. Losses at the gene ends were 5 bases for V and 5 bases for J; bases not matched to a gene: 2. The CDR3 totals 14 residues. CDR3 DNA sequence: TGTGCCAGCAGCCAGACTAGCGGGAGGGACGAGCAGTACTTC. This encodes CASSQTSGRDEQYF.

CDR3 coding DNA: TGTGCCAGCAGCCTCATGGGAGGCAGCAAAGAAAAACTGTTTTTT. This codes for CASSLMGGSKEKLFF. The chain recombines TRBV7-9 with TRBJ1-4; D remains unclear. The CDR3 covers 15 residues. Trimming took 5 bases from V and 8 from J, leaving 18 bases between them. Germline V gene sequence: CDR1 SEHNR, CDR2 FQNEAQ (reference sequence).

This sequence joins TRBV7-2 and TRBJ1-1; D is uncertain. CDR3 length equals 13 residues. Trimming removed 7 bases from V and 12 bases from J, with 21 bases in between. Germline V gene data show CDR1 as SGHTA and CDR2 as FQGNSA. The DNA of the CDR3 is TGTGCCAGCACCCCCCGGGAGACGGTGGAGACTTTCTTT. Translation: CASTPRETVETFF.

This clonotype was found a few times. The gene calls are TRBV7-8 and TRBJ1-1; 11 bases agree with TRBD1. The CDR3 is 14 amino acids. Trimming at V came to 4 bases and at J to 4 bases, leaving 2 bases not matched to a gene. Germline V gene sequence: CDR1 SGHVS, CDR2 FQNEAQ. The CDR3 DNA is TGTGCCAGCAGCTGGGGACAGGGGGTCACTGAAGCTTTCTTT. It specifies CASSWGQGVTEAFF.

The rearrangement joins TRBV7-8 to TRBJ2-6; D gene unclear. Germline V gives CDR1 SGHVS, CDR2 FQNEAQ. V was trimmed by 8 bases and J by 4 bases, leaving 12 bases between them. The length of the CDR3 is 14 residues. The CDR3 DNA sequence: TGTGCCAGCTCACCGAGGTGGGGGGCCAACGTCCTGACTTTC. Its translation is CASSPRWGANVLTF.

This chain links TRBV25-1 with TRBJ1-4; 7 bases agree with TRBD1. Germline loops: CDR1 MGHDK, CDR2 SYGVNS. This CDR3 has 16 amino acids. J was trimmed by 7 bases and V by 6 bases; bases with no gene match: 14. As DNA, the CDR3 is TGTGCCAGCAGCAGGACCGGGACAGCGGCTACTGAAAAACTGTTTTTT. It encodes CASSRTGTAATEKLFF.